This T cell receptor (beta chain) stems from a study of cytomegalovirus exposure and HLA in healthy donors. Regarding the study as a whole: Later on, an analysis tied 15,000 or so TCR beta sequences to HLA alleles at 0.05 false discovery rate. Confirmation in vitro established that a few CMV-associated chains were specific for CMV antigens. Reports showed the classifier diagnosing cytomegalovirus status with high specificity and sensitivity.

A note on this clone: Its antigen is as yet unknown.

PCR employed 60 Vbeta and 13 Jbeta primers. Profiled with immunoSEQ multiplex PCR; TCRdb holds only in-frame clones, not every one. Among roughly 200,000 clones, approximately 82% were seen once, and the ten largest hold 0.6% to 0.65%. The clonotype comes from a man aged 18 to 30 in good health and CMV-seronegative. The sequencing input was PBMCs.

CDR3 in DNA: TGTGCCAGCAGACCATGGACAGGGACCTCCTATGGCTACACCTTC. It translates to CASRPWTGTSYGYTF. This chain uses TRBV6-5 with TRBJ1-2, with TRBD1 identical over 8 bases. CDR3 length: 15 amino acids. Germline values: CDR1 MNHEY, CDR2 SVGAGI. V trimming: 6 bases; J trimming: 4 bases; junction bases outside the gene matches: 10.